The T cell receptor beta chain described here comes from a study of read filtering for tumor transcriptome and immune sequencing. In the study overall: Patients were about 18 male and some 15 female, mean age about 65 years, range roughly 47 to 85.

General study findings and limits: In IR-seq, single-read clonotypes were about 81.9% of clonotypes but approximately 3.2% of reads. RNA-seq captured clonotypes less deeply and reliably than IR-seq.

The CDR3 consists of 12 residues. In germline, CDR1 is SNHLY, CDR2 FYNNEI. J lost 4 bases, V lost 6 bases, and 0 bases had no gene match. This clonotype was counted ten times or more. The antigen is unknown. Molecular barcoded adaptors covering alpha/delta and beta/gamma chains were used on 400 ng RNA. One entry per CDR3 protein, called by TCRdb with MiXCR from the reads. The table lists tens of thousands of distinct CDR3 sequences, about a fifth of them singletons, with 11% to 15% in the top ten. Sequencing used a population of CD138-negative cells sorted from bone marrow. V gene TRBV2 combines with J gene TRBJ1-5; 7 bases map to TRBD1. This receptor was obtained from a donor over 35 with multiple myeloma. The CDR3 DNA follows: TGTGCCAGCAGGGACAGGAATCAGCCCCAGCATTTT. Its protein product is CASRDRNQPQHF.